The clone carrying this T cell receptor beta chain showed up just a few times. What it binds is unknown. Trimming took off 3 bases at V and 2 bases at J, with 7 bases between the two ends. The CDR3 totals 14 residues. CDR1 and CDR2 from the germline V gene are SGHAT and FQNNGV. The source of the sample is a study of breast tumors, draining lymph nodes, adjacent tissues. Points from the study as a whole: Luminal-like breast cancer showed significantly greater tumor-nontumor repertoire similarity than basal-like breast cancer did. That most tumor T cells come from lymph nodes remained unproven. Most tumor T cells seemingly derive from lymph node, then expand in tumor.

Samples came from axillary lymph nodes draining the breast cancer. TCRdb ran MiXCR on the multiplex PCR reads and lists one entry per CDR3 protein. The sample contains fewer than 150,000 distinct CDR3 sequences, roughly 20% of which appear only once. The specimen sequenced was axillary lymph node tissue. The TCR comes from a female donor with breast cancer. Some clones in this sample may be carry-over from other donors' samples. This chain links TRBV11-2 with TRBJ2-2; D ambiguous. The CDR3 sequence is CASSLGPNTGELFF. CDR3 sequence (DNA): TGTGCCAGCAGCTTGGGTCCTAACACCGGGGAGCTGTTTTTT.